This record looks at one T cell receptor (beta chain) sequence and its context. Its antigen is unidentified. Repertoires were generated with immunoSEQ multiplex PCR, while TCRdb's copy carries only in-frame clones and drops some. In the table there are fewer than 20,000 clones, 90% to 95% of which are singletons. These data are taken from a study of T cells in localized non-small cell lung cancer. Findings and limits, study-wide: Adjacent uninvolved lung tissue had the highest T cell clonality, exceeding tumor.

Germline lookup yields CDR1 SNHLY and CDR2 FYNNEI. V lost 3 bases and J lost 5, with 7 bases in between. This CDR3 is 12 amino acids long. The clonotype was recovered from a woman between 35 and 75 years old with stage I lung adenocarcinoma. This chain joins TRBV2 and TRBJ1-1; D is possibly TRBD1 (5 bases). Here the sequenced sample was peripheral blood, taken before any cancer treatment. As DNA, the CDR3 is TGTGCCAGCAGTGAGGGGGGGACTGAAGCTTTCTTT. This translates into CASSEGGTEAFF.